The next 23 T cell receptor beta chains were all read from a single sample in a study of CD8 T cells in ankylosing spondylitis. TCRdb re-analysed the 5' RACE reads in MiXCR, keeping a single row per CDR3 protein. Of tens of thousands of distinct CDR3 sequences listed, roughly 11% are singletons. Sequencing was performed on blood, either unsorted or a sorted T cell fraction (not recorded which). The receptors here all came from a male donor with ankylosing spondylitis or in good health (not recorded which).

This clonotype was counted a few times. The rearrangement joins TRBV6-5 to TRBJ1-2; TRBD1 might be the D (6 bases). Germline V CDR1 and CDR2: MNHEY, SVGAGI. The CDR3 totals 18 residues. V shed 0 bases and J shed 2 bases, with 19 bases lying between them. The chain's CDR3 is CASSYSFRLDRRNYGYTF. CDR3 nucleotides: TGTGCCAGCAGTTACTCCTTTCGTTTGGACAGAAGAAACTATGGCTACACCTTC.

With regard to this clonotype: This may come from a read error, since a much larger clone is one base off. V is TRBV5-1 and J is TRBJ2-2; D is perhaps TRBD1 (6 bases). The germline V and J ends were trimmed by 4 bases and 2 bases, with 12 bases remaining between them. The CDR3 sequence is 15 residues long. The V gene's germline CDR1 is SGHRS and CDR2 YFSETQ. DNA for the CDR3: TGCGCCAGCAGCCTGGACAGTGCCAACACCGGGGAGCTGTTTTTT. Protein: CASSLDSANTGELFF.

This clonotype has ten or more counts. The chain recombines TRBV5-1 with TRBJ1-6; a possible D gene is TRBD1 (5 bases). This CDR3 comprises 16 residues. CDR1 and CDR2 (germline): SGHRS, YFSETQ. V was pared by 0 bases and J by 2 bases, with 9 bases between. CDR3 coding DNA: TGCGCCAGCAGCTTGGCAGGGTCTGCCTATAATTCACCCCTCCACTTT. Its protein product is CASSLAGSAYNSPLHF.

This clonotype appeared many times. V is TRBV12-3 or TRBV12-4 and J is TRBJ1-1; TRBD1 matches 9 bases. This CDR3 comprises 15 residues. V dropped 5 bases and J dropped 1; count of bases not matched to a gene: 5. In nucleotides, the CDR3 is TGTGCCAGCAGTCTTCAGGACAGGGGGAACACTGAAGCTTTCTTT. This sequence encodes CASSLQDRGNTEAFF.

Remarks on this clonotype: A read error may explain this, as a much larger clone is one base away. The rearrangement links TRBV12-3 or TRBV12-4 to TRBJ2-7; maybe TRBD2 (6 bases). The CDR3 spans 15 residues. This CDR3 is CVSSVNGGATYEQYF. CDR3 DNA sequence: TGTGTCAGCAGTGTCAATGGCGGGGCTACCTACGAGCAGTACTTC.

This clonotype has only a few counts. This CDR3 reads CRPSYTEAFF. In DNA, the CDR3 is TGCAGGCCATCTTACACTGAAGCTTTCTTT. The rearrangement joins TRBV20-1 to TRBJ1-1; D is undetermined. Per the germline V gene, CDR1 is DFQATT and CDR2 is SNEGSKA (reference sequence). The CDR3 runs to 10 residues.

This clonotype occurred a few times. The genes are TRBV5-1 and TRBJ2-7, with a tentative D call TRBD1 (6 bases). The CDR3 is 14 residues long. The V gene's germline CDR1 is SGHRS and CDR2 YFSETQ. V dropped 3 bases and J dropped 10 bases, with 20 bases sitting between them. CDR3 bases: TGCGCCAGCAGCTCCCACGGGACATTGGGGGACCAGTACTTC. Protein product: CASSSHGTLGDQYF.

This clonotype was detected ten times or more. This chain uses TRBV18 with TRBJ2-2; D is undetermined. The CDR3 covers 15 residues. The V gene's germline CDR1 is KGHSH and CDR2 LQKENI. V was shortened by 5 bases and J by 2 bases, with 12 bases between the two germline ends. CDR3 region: CASSGLMVNTGELFF. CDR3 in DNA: TGTGCCAGCTCAGGCCTTATGGTTAACACCGGGGAGCTGTTTTTT.

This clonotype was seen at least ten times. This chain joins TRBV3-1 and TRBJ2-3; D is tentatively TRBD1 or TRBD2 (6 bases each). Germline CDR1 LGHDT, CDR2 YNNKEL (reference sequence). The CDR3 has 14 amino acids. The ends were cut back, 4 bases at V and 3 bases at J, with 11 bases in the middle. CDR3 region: CASSPRGPTDTQYF. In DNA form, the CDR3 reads TGTGCCAGCAGCCCCCGGGGGCCTACAGATACGCAGTATTTT.

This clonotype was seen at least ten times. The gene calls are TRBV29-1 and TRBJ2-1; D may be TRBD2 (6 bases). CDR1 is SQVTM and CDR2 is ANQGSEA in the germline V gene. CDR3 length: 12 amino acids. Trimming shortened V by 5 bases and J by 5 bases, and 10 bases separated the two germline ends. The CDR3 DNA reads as TGCAGCGTTTGCGGGGATAACAATGAGCAGTTCTTC. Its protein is CSVCGDNNEQFF.

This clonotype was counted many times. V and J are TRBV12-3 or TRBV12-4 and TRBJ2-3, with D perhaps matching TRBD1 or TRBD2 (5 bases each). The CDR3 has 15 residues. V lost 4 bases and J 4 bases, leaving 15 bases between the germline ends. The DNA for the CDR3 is TGTGCCAGCAGTTCCCCCCTGTGGGGACCAGATACGCAGTATTTT. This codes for CASSSPLWGPDTQYF.

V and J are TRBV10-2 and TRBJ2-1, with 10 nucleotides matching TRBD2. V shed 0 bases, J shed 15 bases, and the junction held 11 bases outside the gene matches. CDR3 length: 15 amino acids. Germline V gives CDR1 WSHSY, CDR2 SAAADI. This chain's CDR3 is CASSESGPKRGGMFF. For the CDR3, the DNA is TGCGCCAGCAGTGAGTCAGGTCCTAAGCGGGGGGGGATGTTCTTC.

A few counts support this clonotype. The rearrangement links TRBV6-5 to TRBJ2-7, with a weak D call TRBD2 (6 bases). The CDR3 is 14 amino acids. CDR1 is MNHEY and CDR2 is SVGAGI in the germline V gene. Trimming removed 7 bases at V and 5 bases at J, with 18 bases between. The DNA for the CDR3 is TGTGCCAGCAATTATGGGACTCCAGCCCACGAGCAGTACTTC. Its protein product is CASNYGTPAHEQYF.

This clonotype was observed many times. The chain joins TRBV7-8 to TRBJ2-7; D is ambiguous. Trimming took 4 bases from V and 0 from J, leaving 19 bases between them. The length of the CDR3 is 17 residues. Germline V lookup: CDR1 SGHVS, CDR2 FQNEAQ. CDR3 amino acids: CASSSRGVAGVSYEQYF. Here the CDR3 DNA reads TGTGCCAGCAGCTCCCGTGGGGTGGCAGGCGTCTCCTACGAGCAGTACTTC.

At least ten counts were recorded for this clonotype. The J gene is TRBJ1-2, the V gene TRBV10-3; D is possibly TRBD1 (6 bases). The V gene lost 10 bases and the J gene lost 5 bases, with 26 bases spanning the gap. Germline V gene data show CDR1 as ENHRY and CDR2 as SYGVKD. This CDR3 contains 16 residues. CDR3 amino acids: CATRVGAPRVAYGYTF. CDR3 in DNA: TGTGCCACCAGGGTGGGGGCCCCCCGCGTGGCATATGGCTACACCTTC.

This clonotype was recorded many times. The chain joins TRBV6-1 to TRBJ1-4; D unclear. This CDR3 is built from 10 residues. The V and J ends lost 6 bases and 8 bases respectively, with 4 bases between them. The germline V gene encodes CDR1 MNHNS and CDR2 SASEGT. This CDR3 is CASRAEKLFF. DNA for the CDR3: TGTGCCAGCAGGGCGGAAAAACTGTTTTTT.

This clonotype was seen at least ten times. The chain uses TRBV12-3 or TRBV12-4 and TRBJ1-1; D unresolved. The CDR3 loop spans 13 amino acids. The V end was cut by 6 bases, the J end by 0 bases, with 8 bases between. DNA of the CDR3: TGTGCCAGCAGCCGATACCTGAACACTGAAGCTTTCTTT. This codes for CASSRYLNTEAFF.

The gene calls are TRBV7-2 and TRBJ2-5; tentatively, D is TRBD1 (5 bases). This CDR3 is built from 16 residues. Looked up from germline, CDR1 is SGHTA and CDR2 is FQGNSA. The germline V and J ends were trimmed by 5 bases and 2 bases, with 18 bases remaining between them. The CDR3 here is CASSTIRGAFQETQYF. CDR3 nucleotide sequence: TGTGCCAGCAGCACCATTAGGGGTGCCTTTCAAGAGACCCAGTACTTC.

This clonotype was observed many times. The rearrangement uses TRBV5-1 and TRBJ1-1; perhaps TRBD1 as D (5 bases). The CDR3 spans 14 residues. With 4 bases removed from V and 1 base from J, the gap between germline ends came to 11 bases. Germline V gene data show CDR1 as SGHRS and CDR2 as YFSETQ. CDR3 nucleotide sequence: TGCGCCAGCAGCCTCCTAGGGGAGAACACTGAAGCTTTCTTT. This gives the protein CASSLLGENTEAFF.

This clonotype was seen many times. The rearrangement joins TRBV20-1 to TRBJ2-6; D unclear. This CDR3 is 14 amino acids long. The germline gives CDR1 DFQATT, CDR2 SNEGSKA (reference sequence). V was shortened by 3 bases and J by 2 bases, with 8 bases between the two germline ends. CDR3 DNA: TGCAGTGCTAGTCCTCAGGCTGGGGCCAACGTCCTGACTTTC. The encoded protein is CSASPQAGANVLTF.

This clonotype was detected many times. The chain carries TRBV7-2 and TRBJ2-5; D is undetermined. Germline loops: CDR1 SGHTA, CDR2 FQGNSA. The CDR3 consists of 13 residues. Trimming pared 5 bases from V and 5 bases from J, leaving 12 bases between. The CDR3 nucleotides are TGTGCCAGCAGCCCCTCGGGCTCTGAGACCCAGTACTTC. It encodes CASSPSGSETQYF.

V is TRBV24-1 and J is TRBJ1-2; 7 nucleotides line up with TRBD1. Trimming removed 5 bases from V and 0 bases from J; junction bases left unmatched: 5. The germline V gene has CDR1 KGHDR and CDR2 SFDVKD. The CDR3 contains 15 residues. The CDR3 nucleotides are TGTGCCACCAGTGGCTCCGGGACAGCTAACTATGGCTACACCTTC. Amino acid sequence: CATSGSGTANYGYTF.

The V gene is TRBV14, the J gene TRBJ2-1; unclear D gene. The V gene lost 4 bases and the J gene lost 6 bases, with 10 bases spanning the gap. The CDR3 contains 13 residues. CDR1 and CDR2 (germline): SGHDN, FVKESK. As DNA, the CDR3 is TGTGCCAGCAGCCTCGATACCCTCAATGAGCAGTTCTTC. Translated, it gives CASSLDTLNEQFF. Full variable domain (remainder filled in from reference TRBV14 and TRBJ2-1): EAGVTQFPSHSVIEKGQTVTLRCDPISGHDNLYWYRRVMGKEIKFLLHFVKESKQDESGMPNNRFLAERTGGTYSTLKVQPAELEDSGVYFCASSLDTLNEQFFGPGTRLTVL.